This TCR beta chain was recorded in a study of shared clonotypes between healthy human individuals. The ends lost 2 bases at V and 6 bases at J; junction bases unmatched: 8. Germline loops: CDR1 GTSNPN, CDR2 SVGIG (reference sequence). CDR3 length equals 15 residues. Generated by immunoSEQ multiplex PCR, the TCRdb table keeps only in-frame clones and is missing some. This sample has some 500,000 clones, with 75% to 80% found just once. The clonotype was recovered from a woman aged 40 to 49 in good health. Some clones in this sample may be carry-over from other donors' samples. The chain is built from TRBV30 and TRBJ2-1, with TRBD2 matching 9 bases. Sequenced sample: PBMCs. Here the CDR3 reads CAWSQLAGVSNEQFF. CDR3 sequence (DNA): TGTGCCTGGAGTCAATTAGCGGGAGTATCCAATGAGCAGTTCTTC. The full variable domain, with the rest looked up from reference TRBV30 and TRBJ2-1, is SQTIHQWPATLVQPVGSPLSLECTVEGTSNPNLYWYRQAAGRGLQLLFYSVGIGQISSEVPQNLSASRPQDRQFILSSKKLLLSDSGFYLCAWSQLAGVSNEQFFGPGTRLTVL.